These T cell receptor beta chains were read from a single sample in a study of OX40 agonist ivuxolimab in advanced cancers. Profiled with immunoSEQ multiplex PCR; TCRdb holds only in-frame clones, not every one. The sample consists of around 12,000 clones, roughly 89% of them appearing once. This sample comprised CD4+ or CD8+ T cells sorted from blood, obtained in a trial of the OX40 agonist ivuxolimab. Receptor source: an adult with an advanced solid tumor such as melanoma, head and neck, liver or kidney cancer. Each CDR3 is given with its conserved first and last residue. D genes are given only for firm matches. The listing skips clone size in some rows; elsewhere it reads once, few, many or a size class.

clone_size d_call j_call v_call cdr3_aa cdr3_nt
few NA TRBJ1-3 TRBV27 CASSSLTGPDGYGHTIYF TGTGCCAGCAGTTCTCTGACAGGCCCTGATGGTTACGGGCACACCATATATTTT
NA TRBD2 TRBJ2-1 TRBV9 CASTGLAGGSSYNEQFF TGTGCCAGCACCGGACTAGCGGGGGGAAGCTCCTACAATGAGCAGTTCTTC
NA TRBD2 TRBJ2-1 TRBV19 CASSSGRGVNEQFF TGTGCCAGTAGTAGCGGGAGGGGGGTCAATGAGCAGTTCTTC
NA NA TRBJ1-1 TRBV9 CASSVGWATSYNTEAFF TGTGCCAGCAGCGTAGGGTGGGCAACCAGCTACAACACTGAAGCTTTCTTT
NA TRBD1 TRBJ2-5 TRBV7-2 CASSFGQGLETQYF TGTGCCAGCAGCTTTGGACAGGGGCTGGAGACCCAGTACTTC
NA NA TRBJ2-1 TRBV10-1 CASSEVEGTVNEQFF TGCGCCAGCAGTGAGGTGGAAGGCACGGTGAATGAGCAGTTCTTC
NA NA TRBJ2-2 TRBV7-9 CASTQGLVGELFF TGTGCCAGCACCCAGGGGTTGGTCGGGGAGCTGTTTTTT
NA NA TRBJ1-1 TRBV29-1 CSVPLGGFSTEAFF TGCAGCGTTCCACTTGGGGGCTTTAGCACTGAAGCTTTCTTT
NA NA TRBJ2-7 TRBV27 CASSLIQGTYSYEQYF TGTGCCAGCAGTTTAATACAGGGAACGTACTCCTACGAGCAGTACTTC
NA NA TRBJ2-7 TRBV6-6 CASRIRTGPGYEQYF TGTGCCAGCAGGATCAGGACGGGTCCGGGATACGAGCAGTACTTC
NA TRBD1 TRBJ2-2 TRBV4-3 CASSKTGGTGELFF TGCGCCAGCAGCAAGACAGGGGGCACCGGGGAGCTGTTTTTT
NA NA TRBJ2-7 TRBV11-2 CASSLGLYEQYF TGTGCCAGCAGCTTAGGACTTTACGAGCAGTACTTC
NA TRBD2 TRBJ2-7 TRBV7-9 CASSLGASGGYEQYF TGTGCCAGCAGCCTTGGGGCTAGCGGGGGATACGAGCAGTACTTC
NA NA TRBJ2-1 TRBV29-1 CSGLLGGEQFF TGCAGCGGATTACTAGGGGGGGAGCAGTTCTTC
NA NA TRBJ2-1 TRBV27 CASSVLRGNEQFF TGTGCCAGCAGTGTACTCCGGGGAAATGAGCAGTTCTTC
NA NA TRBJ1-5 TRBV7-8 CASSSGGASQPQHF TGTGCCAGCAGCTCTGGGGGCGCAAGCCAGCCCCAGCATTTT
NA TRBD1 TRBJ1-4 TRBV7-9 CASSRDSDNEKLFF TGTGCCAGCAGCCGGGACAGTGATAATGAAAAACTGTTTTTT
NA NA TRBJ2-7 TRBV9 CASSVGVGSSYEQYF TGTGCCAGCAGCGTAGGGGTAGGAAGCTCCTACGAGCAGTACTTC
NA NA TRBJ1-1 TRBV5-1 CASSNLGGAFF TGCGCCAGCAGTAACCTCGGGGGGGCTTTCTTT
NA NA TRBJ1-3 TRBV30 CAWEARGNTIYF TGTGCCTGGGAGGCCCGCGGAAACACCATATATTTT
medium-sized TRBD1 TRBJ1-5 TRBV16 CASSQLTGDRGNQPQHF TGTGCCAGCAGCCAATTAACAGGGGATCGGGGCAATCAGCCCCAGCATTTT
NA NA TRBJ2-5 TRBV21-1 CASSNNGRQETQYF TGTGCCAGCAGCAACAACGGGAGGCAGGAGACCCAGTACTTC
NA NA TRBJ2-5 TRBV28 CASSPGAYQETQYF TGTGCCAGCAGTCCCGGGGCTTACCAAGAGACCCAGTACTTC
NA NA TRBJ2-7 TRBV7-3 CASSLRQGRYEQYF TGTGCCAGCAGCTTACGGCAGGGCCGGTACGAGCAGTACTTC
NA NA TRBJ1-5 TRBV28 CASSRTAINQPQHF TGTGCCAGCAGTCGGACAGCAATCAATCAGCCCCAGCATTTT
NA NA TRBJ2-7 TRBV10-3 CAISEVEGSLTPYEQYF TGTGCCATCAGTGAGGTGGAGGGGAGCCTCACCCCCTACGAGCAGTACTTC
NA NA TRBJ2-5 TRBV7-9 CASSLENPFQETQYF TGTGCCAGCAGCTTAGAAAATCCCTTCCAAGAGACCCAGTACTTC
NA NA TRBJ2-6 TRBV28 CASSLRITGANVLTF TGTGCCAGCAGTTTACGGATTACTGGGGCCAACGTCCTGACTTTC
once NA TRBJ2-7 TRBV5-4 CASSFGPPYEQYF TGTGCCAGCAGCTTTGGGCCTCCCTACGAGCAGTACTTC
NA NA TRBJ1-4 TRBV6-5 CASRGGRVGEKLFF TGTGCCAGCAGGGGAGGGAGGGTGGGTGAAAAACTGTTTTTT
NA TRBD2 TRBJ2-1 TRBV11-2 CASSLVLKASGSRGNEQFF TGTGCCAGCAGCTTAGTGCTCAAGGCTAGCGGGAGTAGAGGGAATGAGCAGTTCTTC
NA NA TRBJ1-1 TRBV25-1 CASSEVVVGGATNTEASF TGTGCCAGCAGTGAAGTTGTTGTAGGAGGGGCCACGAACACTGAAGCTTCCTTT
NA NA TRBJ1-2 TRBV10-1 CASSPGTSYGYTF TGCGCCAGCAGCCCCGGGACAAGCTATGGCTACACCTTC
NA TRBD1 TRBJ2-7 TRBV5-1 CASSVQDRDYEQYF TGCGCCAGCAGCGTCCAGGACAGGGACTACGAGCAGTACTTC
NA TRBD2 TRBJ2-7 TRBV11-1 CASSLGTSGTYEQYF TGTGCCAGCAGCTTAGGGACTAGCGGAACCTACGAGCAGTACTTC
NA NA TRBJ2-6 TRBV14 CASSEPGPGANVLTF TGTGCCAGCAGCGAACCAGGGCCTGGGGCCAACGTCCTGACTTTC
NA NA TRBJ2-3 TRBV14 CASSQVGGSTDTQYF TGTGCCAGCAGCCAAGTAGGGGGGAGCACAGATACGCAGTATTTT
NA NA TRBJ2-5 TRBV7-9 CASSLSGPEQQETQYF TGTGCCAGCAGCTTAAGCGGCCCAGAACAGCAAGAGACCCAGTACTTC
NA NA TRBJ2-7 TRBV30 CAWRWIRSSYEQYF TGTGCCTGGAGGTGGATCAGGAGCTCCTACGAGCAGTACTTC
NA NA TRBJ2-1 TRBV4-1 CASSQVWVGGRYNEQFF TGCGCCAGCAGCCAAGTATGGGTAGGGGGTAGGTACAATGAGCAGTTCTTC
NA TRBD2 TRBJ2-1 TRBV27 CASSQERERNNEQFF TGTGCCAGCAGTCAAGAGCGGGAGCGAAACAATGAGCAGTTCTTC
few NA TRBJ2-3 TRBV28 CASSLGADTQYF TGTGCCAGCAGTTTGGGGGCAGATACGCAGTATTTT
NA NA TRBJ2-3 TRBV4-1 CASSQGTNGGGTDTQYF TGCGCCAGCAGCCAAGGGACTAACGGAGGGGGCACAGATACGCAGTATTTT
NA NA TRBJ2-1 TRBV7-9 CASSFSGLEQFF TGTGCCAGCAGCTTCTCGGGACTTGAGCAGTTCTTC
NA TRBD2 TRBJ2-1 TRBV9 CASSVASGDYNEQFF TGTGCCAGCAGCGTAGCTAGCGGAGACTACAATGAGCAGTTCTTC
NA TRBD1 TRBJ2-2 TRBV14 CASSHDRGRVTGELFF TGTGCCAGCAGCCATGACAGGGGGCGCGTCACCGGGGAGCTGTTTTTT
NA TRBD2 TRBJ2-7 TRBV11-2 CASSPLAGEHEQYF TGTGCCAGCAGCCCTCTAGCGGGAGAGCATGAGCAGTACTTC
NA NA TRBJ2-4 TRBV6-6 CASSPVGVLAKNIQYF TGTGCCAGCAGCCCGGTAGGGGTTTTAGCCAAAAACATTCAGTACTTC
NA NA TRBJ1-1 TRBV11-2 CASSYRQVNTEAFF TGTGCCAGCAGCTACCGACAGGTTAACACTGAAGCTTTCTTT